The 25 T cell receptor beta chains reported below all come from one sample, sequenced in a study of human T cells and chemical hapten exposure. The time point was: patch test 2, 6 weeks after DPC sensitization. This sample's treatment: therapeutic diphenylcyclopropenone sensitization with weekly scalp DPC. A single record per CDR3 protein comes from TCRdb applying MiXCR to the RACE reads. The sample lists tens of thousands of distinct CDR3 sequences, 6% to 8.5% occurring once. The specimen comprised whole blood, sampled in connection with sensitization to the hapten diphenylcyclopropenone (DPC). The receptors were gathered from a woman aged 30 to 39 with alopecia areata. Some clones in this sample may be carry-over from other donors' samples.

V usage is TRBV27 and J usage is TRBJ2-6; no clear D gene. V was shortened by 6 bases and J by 0 bases, with 9 bases between the two germline ends. The CDR3 consists of 15 residues. Germline V gene sequence: CDR1 MNHEY, CDR2 SMNVEV (reference sequence). The CDR3 DNA is TGTGCCAGCAGCCAACGCTTCTCTGGGGCCAACGTCCTGACTTTC. Translated: CASSQRFSGANVLTF.

This clonotype has more than one count but fewer than ten. The chain joins TRBV7-9 to TRBJ1-1, with 9 bases matching TRBD1. The ends lost 1 base at V and 8 bases at J; junction bases unmatched: 5. Germline assignment: CDR1 SEHNR and CDR2 FQNEAQ (reference sequence). This CDR3 contains 14 residues. The CDR3 coding sequence is TGTGCCAGCAGCTTAGGGACAGGGGAGGTGGAAGCTTTCTTT. This sequence encodes CASSLGTGEVEAFF.

Many counts were recorded for this clonotype. The CDR3 DNA reads as TGTGCCAGCAGCTTAGGGGGGGCATCTGGAAACACCATATATTTT. Translation: CASSLGGASGNTIYF. The chain is built from TRBV5-4 and TRBJ1-3; D possibly corresponds to TRBD1 (6 bases). The germline CDR1 and CDR2 sequences are SGHNT and YYREEE (reference sequence). V was cut by 2 bases and J by 1 base, with 10 bases left in between. CDR3 length: 15 amino acids.

The sample holds a few counts of this clonotype. The V and J genes are TRBV3-1 and TRBJ1-1; D may be TRBD1 (5 bases). V was cut by 4 bases and J by 8 bases, with 17 bases left in between. Germline V gene data show CDR1 as LGHDT and CDR2 as YNNKEL (reference sequence). This CDR3 has 14 residues. In DNA form, the CDR3 reads TGTGCCAGCAGCCCCTTCGGCACGGGGGGGGAAGCTTTCTTT. It encodes CASSPFGTGGEAFF. Using reference TRBV3-1 and TRBJ1-1 for the parts outside the CDR3, the full variable domain is DTAVSQTPKYLVTQMGNDKSIKCEQNLGHDTMYWYKQDSKKFLKIMFSYNNKELIINETVPNRFSPKSPDKAHLNLHINSLELGDSAVYFCASSPFGTGGEAFFGQGTRLTVV.

This clonotype was detected ten times or more. The chain uses TRBV12-5 and TRBJ1-6; tentative D call: TRBD1 (5 bases). Germline V CDR1 and CDR2: LGHNT, FRNRAP. The CDR3 is 19 amino acids. Trimming removed 0 bases at V and 6 bases at J, with 21 bases between. CDR3: CASGLVLAPGRVGNSPLHF. CDR3 nucleotides: TGTGCTAGTGGTTTGGTACTCGCACCCGGCAGGGTTGGTAATTCACCCCTCCACTTT.

This chain uses TRBV15 with TRBJ1-1; tentative D call: TRBD1 (5 bases). The CDR3 loop spans 16 amino acids. V was trimmed by 2 bases and J by 0 bases, leaving 13 bases between them. The germline V gene has CDR1 LNHNV and CDR2 YYDKDF (reference sequence). In nucleotides, the CDR3 is TGTGCCACCAGCAGACAACTCCTGGGGGTGAACACTGAAGCTTTCTTT. Encoded protein: CATSRQLLGVNTEAFF.

The chain has TRBV30 and TRBJ2-3, with D possibly TRBD2 on 6 matching bases. Germline V gene lookup returns CDR1 GTSNPN and CDR2 SVGIG (reference sequence). The CDR3 sequence is 17 residues long. The V end was cut by 0 bases, the J end by 1 base, with 17 bases between. CDR3 in DNA: TGTGCCTGGAGTGTTGGGCAGGGAGGAATGGGCACAGATACGCAGTATTTT. This translates into CAWSVGQGGMGTDTQYF.

On this clonotype itself: A much larger clone lies one base from this, so it may be a read error. The V call is TRBV5-1, the J call TRBJ2-1; a possible D gene is TRBD2 (5 bases). The CDR3 sequence is 14 residues long. V gave up 0 bases and J gave up 9 bases, with 13 bases separating them. From germline, CDR1 is SGHRS and CDR2 YFSETQ. The chain's CDR3 is CASSLATTQSEQFF. The CDR3 nucleotides are TGCGCCAGCAGCTTGGCGACTACGCAGAGTGAGCAGTTCTTC.

The V and J genes are TRBV3-1 and TRBJ2-2; D gene ambiguous. CDR3 length: 12 amino acids. Germline V gene data show CDR1 as LGHDT and CDR2 as YNNKEL (reference sequence). The ends were cut back, 6 bases at V and 5 bases at J, with 7 bases in the middle. The CDR3 region is CASRVQTGELFF. In DNA form, the CDR3 reads TGTGCCAGCAGGGTCCAGACCGGGGAGCTGTTTTTT.

V gene TRBV2 combines with J gene TRBJ1-5, with no clear D. Looked up from germline, CDR1 is SNHLY and CDR2 is FYNNEI. The CDR3 extends over 14 amino acids. With 7 bases removed from V and 6 bases from J, the gap between germline ends came to 16 bases. The CDR3 spells CASTPNRVGQPQHF. CDR3 sequence (DNA): TGTGCCAGCACTCCTAATAGGGTCGGTCAGCCCCAGCATTTT.

This clonotype showed up many times. The chain carries TRBV4-2 and TRBJ1-4; 11 bases are shared with TRBD1. After removal of 0 bases from V and 7 bases from J, the junction contained 7 bases not matched to a gene. This CDR3 has 17 residues. CDR1 LGHNA and CDR2 YNFKEQ come from the germline V gene. CDR3 nucleotide sequence: TGTGCCAGCAGCCAAGATGGACAGGGGGCGCTGGGTGAAAAACTGTTTTTT. Its protein is CASSQDGQGALGEKLFF.

The rearrangement links TRBV18 to TRBJ2-5; TRBD2 might be the D (6 bases). V shed 6 bases and J shed 1 base, with 15 bases lying between them. Germline-derived CDR1 and CDR2 are KGHSH and LQKENI. CDR3 length: 15 amino acids. The CDR3, as DNA: TGTGCCAGCTCGAACCCTTCAGCGGGCCAAGAGACCCAGTACTTC. It is translated as CASSNPSAGQETQYF. Using reference TRBV18 and TRBJ2-5 for the parts outside the CDR3, the full variable domain is NAGVMQNPRHLVRRRGQEARLRCSPMKGHSHVYWYRQLPEEGLKFMVYLQKENIIDESGMPKERFSAEFPKEGPSILRIQQVVRGDSAAYFCASSNPSAGQETQYFGPGTRLLVL.

The genes are TRBV27 and TRBJ1-6, with a tentative D call TRBD1 (6 bases). The CDR3 contains 17 residues. Germline V gives CDR1 MNHEY, CDR2 SMNVEV (reference sequence). The V and J ends lost 0 bases and 3 bases respectively, with 12 bases between them. The CDR3, as DNA: TGTGCCAGCAGTTTATCGATCGGGGGCGACTATAATTCACCCCTCCACTTT. Translating gives CASSLSIGGDYNSPLHF.

This clonotype was counted many times. The rearrangement links TRBV12-3 or TRBV12-4 to TRBJ2-7; 10 bases line up with TRBD1. Unmatched junction bases numbered 8, after V lost 5 bases and J lost 4 bases. The CDR3 runs to 15 residues. The CDR3 bases are TGTGCCAGCAGTAGAGGACAGGGGGATTCTTACGAGCAGTACTTC. Its translation: CASSRGQGDSYEQYF.

This clonotype has only a few counts. V is TRBV28 and J is TRBJ1-2, with a tentative D call TRBD1 (6 bases). The CDR3 is made up of 14 amino acids. Trimming left V 5 bases short and J 4 bases short, with 14 bases between. Germline loops: CDR1 MDHEN, CDR2 SYDVKM. The DNA for the CDR3 is TGTGCCAGCAGTGAGACAGGACAACCCTATGGCTACACCTTC. Protein product: CASSETGQPYGYTF.

Points on this clonotype: A much larger clone differs from this one at a single base, so this may be a read error. This chain joins TRBV5-1 and TRBJ1-5; no reliable D call. This CDR3 is built from 14 residues. Germline loops: CDR1 SGHRS, CDR2 YFSETQ. The CDR3 spells CASSPGPIGQPQNF. The CDR3 DNA follows: TGCGCCAGCAGCCCCGGACCGATAGGGCAGCCCCAGAATTTT.

This clonotype was counted many times. This chain joins TRBV27 and TRBJ1-1, with D unresolved. V was trimmed by 3 bases and J by 0 bases, leaving 5 bases between them. CDR3 length: 13 amino acids. From germline, CDR1 is MNHEY and CDR2 SMNVEV (reference sequence). CDR3 sequence reads: CASSFSMNTEAFF. CDR3 sequence (DNA): TGTGCCAGCAGTTTCAGTATGAACACTGAAGCTTTCTTT.

This clonotype appeared many times. The rearrangement joins TRBV3-1 to TRBJ1-5; a weak D match, TRBD1 (5 bases). V was trimmed by 1 base and J by 3 bases, leaving 10 bases between them. Germline values: CDR1 LGHDT, CDR2 YNNKEL (reference sequence). CDR3 length equals 15 residues. CDR3 nucleotide sequence: TGTGCCAGCAGCCAAGGTCAGGGTTCCAATCAGCCCCAGCATTTT. This encodes CASSQGQGSNQPQHF.

The V call is TRBV3-1, the J call TRBJ1-4; D may be TRBD1 (6 bases). CDR3 length equals 15 residues. With 4 bases removed from V and 3 bases from J, the gap between germline ends came to 12 bases. CDR1 is LGHDT and CDR2 is YNNKEL in the germline V gene (reference sequence). CDR3 region: CASSPAGAANEKLFF. The CDR3 DNA is TGTGCCAGCAGCCCCGCGGGGGCGGCTAATGAAAAACTGTTTTTT. The full variable domain, completed using reference TRBV3-1 and TRBJ1-4, is DTAVSQTPKYLVTQMGNDKSIKCEQNLGHDTMYWYKQDSKKFLKIMFSYNNKELIINETVPNRFSPKSPDKAHLNLHINSLELGDSAVYFCASSPAGAANEKLFFGSGTQLSVL.

This chain links TRBV30 with TRBJ1-5; D gene ambiguous. V was shortened by 0 bases and J by 3 bases, with 9 bases between the two germline ends. Germline V gene data show CDR1 as GTSNPN and CDR2 as SVGIG (reference sequence). The CDR3 extends over 14 amino acids. The DNA of the CDR3 is TGTGCCTGGAGTGTTTTGTCCTACAATCAGCCCCAGCATTTT. This sequence encodes CAWSVLSYNQPQHF.

This clonotype occurred many times. The chain couples TRBV5-1 to TRBJ2-5; TRBD2 aligns across 9 bases. CDR3 size: 16 residues. The V gene's germline CDR1 is SGHRS and CDR2 YFSETQ. The ends lost 4 bases at V and 3 bases at J; junction bases unmatched: 10. For the CDR3, the DNA is TGCGCCAGCAGCCCACTAGCGGGCAGCGCTGAAGAGACCCAGTACTTC. Protein: CASSPLAGSAEETQYF.

The genes are TRBV3-1 and TRBJ1-4, with TRBD1 matching 9 bases. The length of the CDR3 is 19 residues. V lost 3 bases and J lost 7; bases outside the gene matches: 18. Germline V CDR1 and CDR2: LGHDT, YNNKEL (reference sequence). The CDR3 nucleotides are TGTGCCAGCAGCCAGCCTACAGGGGGCGTTACGGGGGAGGTTGAAAAACTGTTTTTT. Encoded protein: CASSQPTGGVTGEVEKLFF. The full variable domain, with the rest looked up from reference TRBV3-1 and TRBJ1-4, is DTAVSQTPKYLVTQMGNDKSIKCEQNLGHDTMYWYKQDSKKFLKIMFSYNNKELIINETVPNRFSPKSPDKAHLNLHINSLELGDSAVYFCASSQPTGGVTGEVEKLFFGSGTQLSVL.

The table lists this clonotype with many counts. The chain carries TRBV15 and TRBJ2-2; 7 nucleotides agree with TRBD1. V lost 3 bases and J lost 8; bases outside the gene matches: 9. Per germline, CDR1 LNHNV and CDR2 YYDKDF (reference sequence). This CDR3 spans 15 amino acids. The CDR3, as DNA: TGTGCCACCAGCAGCAGACAGGGCCGTAGAGGGGAGCTGTTTTTT. It codes for CATSSRQGRRGELFF.

This clonotype was detected many times. The chain combines TRBV11-2 with TRBJ1-2, with a weak D call TRBD1 (5 bases). In germline, CDR1 is SGHAT, CDR2 FQNNGV. The CDR3 has 15 amino acids. The V end lost 0 bases, the J end lost 2 bases, and 10 bases lay between the germline ends. The DNA of the CDR3 is TGTGCCAGCAGCTTAGAAATTACAGGCAACTATGGCTACACCTTC. Its protein product is CASSLEITGNYGYTF.

This clonotype came up many times. This rearrangement joins TRBV20-1 to TRBJ1-5, with 9 positions matching TRBD1. Looked up from germline, CDR1 is DFQATT and CDR2 is SNEGSKA (reference sequence). The CDR3 length is 18 residues. V shed 0 bases, J shed 4 bases, and the junction held 13 bases outside the gene matches. The CDR3 reads CSARDPTGGEGFNQPQHF. The CDR3 DNA is TGCAGTGCTAGAGATCCTACAGGGGGCGAAGGGTTTAATCAGCCCCAGCATTTT.